This TCR beta chain was profiled in a study of T cells in Graves' hyperthyroidism and ophthalmopathy. Study-level background: Peripheral blood samples were taken at initial diagnosis, prior to any treatment.

From RNA transcripts, TCR beta CDR3 regions were amplified. TCR CDR3 regions were first amplified by RT-PCR with HTBI primers. TCRdb passed the multiplex PCR reads through MiXCR, listing each CDR3 protein once. Of 200,000 or so distinct CDR3 sequences in the sample, about a sixth were seen once. With 6 bases removed from V and 1 base from J, the gap between germline ends came to 18 bases. The CDR3 loop spans 16 amino acids. In germline, CDR1 is MNHNS, CDR2 SASEGT. Lactation, pregnancy, other autoimmune disease or uncontrolled infection led to exclusion of patients. The TCR was taken from a woman between 45 and 65 years old with Graves' hyperthyroidism. Sequenced input: blood. The chain has TRBV6-1 and TRBJ1-1; D is possibly TRBD1 (6 bases). CDR3 protein: CASSVQGGYGNTEAFF. The CDR3 DNA reads as TGTGCCAGCAGCGTTCAAGGGGGTTACGGGAACACTGAAGCTTTCTTT.